This T cell receptor (beta chain) was observed in a study of human T cells and chemical hapten exposure. This clonotype was counted between two and nine times. Trimming shortened V by 8 bases and J by 4 bases, and 12 bases separated the two germline ends. This CDR3 spans 12 amino acids. Germline loops: CDR1 DFQATT, CDR2 SNEGSKA (reference sequence). Using its own MiXCR run on the RACE reads, TCRdb lists one record per CDR3 protein. The data contain 300,000 to 400,000 distinct CDR3 sequences, more than 4.5% of them singletons. Time point here: pre-sensitization, week 0. This sample's treatment: therapeutic diphenylcyclopropenone sensitization with weekly scalp DPC.

The sample here was whole blood, taken in connection with sensitization to the hapten diphenylcyclopropenone (DPC). V gene TRBV20-1 combines with J gene TRBJ2-1, with D possibly matching TRBD2 (7 bases). This sequence was found in a woman aged 45-59 years with alopecia areata. Some clones in this sample may be carry-over from other donors' samples. The CDR3 here is CSPEGGYNEQFF. In DNA, the CDR3 is TGCAGTCCGGAGGGGGGGTACAATGAGCAGTTCTTC.